This TCR beta chain was identified in a study of beta chain features in type 1 diabetes (dated by TCRdb to 2016 to 2019). A note on the overall study: Mean age, gender distribution, total cell number and subset yield did not differ between patients and healthy donors. Whereas all 28 donors provided naive and central memory subsets, regulatory and stem cell-like memory subsets were isolated from just 8 patients and about eight healthy donors. The study compared the TCRB repertoires of sorted circulating CD4+ T cell subsets in recently diagnosed type 1 diabetes patients with those in matched healthy donors. A total of roughly 98,000,000 sorted cells were examined across all samples, and a strong correlation was observed between cell number per subset and RNA yield.

The entire amount of isolated RNA was reverse transcribed using the High Capacity cDNA Reverse Transcription Kit, so the sequenced TCRB transcripts were expressed ones. Deep immunoSEQ sequencing was performed on naive, central memory and regulatory T cell samples, with an average of around 3.4 million total reads per sample. Sorted cells were lysed in RLT buffer, and RNA was extracted using DNase-treated RNeasy Micro or Mini kits according to cell number. Each cell subset was processed on its own to prevent cross-contamination, while patient and healthy donor samples were processed together. The immunoSEQ multiplex PCR was used to amplify TCRB sequences from cDNA, generating 87-bp fragments that spanned the CDR3 region. Sequencing of the amplicons was done on the Illumina HiSeq platform. As for the authors' bioinformatics: Synthetic template baselines were used to correct PCR bias computationally, reads within Hamming distance 2 were collapsed together, and singletons that could not be merged were discarded. Reads were aligned against IMGT to assign V, D and J genes, CDR3 length and insertions or deletions at six rearrangement sites. Clonotype counts were normalized to sorted cell number within each subset before computing true diversity and Gini coefficients with the tcR R package. The overlap coefficient, calculated on TCRB nucleotide sequences, was used to measure repertoire sharing. Entries here come from immuneACCESS through TCRdb and include only in-frame sequences with V and J called. Some clones fail to appear in such tables; in the studies checked, an unresolved V gene covers under half of the shortfall, and the cause of the remainder is unknown. V, J and clone size derive from that table, while D and trimming were established from the DNA sequence. The sample table records 300,000 to 400,000 clones; 9.3% of these occur just once. The ten top clones hold approximately 1% of the sample.

The research as a whole found: The naive, central memory and regulatory TCRB repertoires appeared to resemble one another more closely among patients than among healthy donors. Type 1 diabetes patients showed a moderate but significant shortening of TCRB CDR3 length in all four CD4+ subsets. Shorter templates might be favored by PCR, yet because patient and control samples were amplified and corrected together, any such skew would affect both groups equally. Because the HLA sub-analyses included only small numbers of individuals, any influence of HLA type on TCRB rearrangement was left unresolved. Fewer insertions and more nucleotide deletions at VDJ recombination sites were observed in patients with type 1 diabetes, implying thymic rearrangement abnormalities. Sequencing cDNA rather than genomic DNA could over-represent highly expressing activated cells, although activation and CD3 levels did not differ between groups.

V trim: 1 base; J trim: 3 bases; unmatched bases: 2. CDR1 is given as KGHSH and CDR2 as LQKENI, both from the germline V gene. The CDR3 spans 15 residues, from the cysteine through the phenylalanine. Of all the DNA, just the CDR3 is kept, 45 bases in frame from base 1. A single peripheral blood draw of about 116 mL on average was collected from each donor into heparinised tubes. Using a panel that included CD45RO, CCR7, CD25, CD127, CD95 and CD27, naive, central memory, regulatory and stem cell-like memory CD4+ T cells were sorted on a BD FACSAria II. Purity was above 95% for every sorted population. PBMCs were isolated immediately by Lymphoprep density gradient centrifugation and stained directly without culture. Samples were stained and sorted in pairs, with one healthy donor and one patient per experiment, so that batch effects were minimized. On this clone: Its antigen has not been determined. The input lacks base qualities; no much larger clone sits a single base away.

The clonotype comes from a man in his thirties or forties with type 1 diabetes. The sequence joins TRBV18 to TRBJ2-5, and 10 junction bases match TRBD1. Specimen: central memory CD4+ T cells from blood. The nucleotides read TGTGCCAGCTCACCACGGGACAGGGGAGAAGAGACCCAGTACTTC. Translation gives CASSPRDRGEETQYF.